These 27 T cell receptor beta chains were all obtained from the same sample, sequenced in a study of shared clonotypes between healthy human individuals. Data came from immunoSEQ multiplex PCR; TCRdb stores just in-frame clones and leaves some out. The sample consists of under 2,500,000 clones, approximately 94% of them appearing once. Specimen: naive CD4+ T cells sorted from blood. As for subset: CD45RA+ positively selected. These receptors came from a man in his late teens or twenties in good health.

CDR3 sequence: CASRRNGGTGELFF. The DNA for the CDR3 is TGTGCCAGCAGGAGAAATGGGGGGACCGGGGAGCTGTTTTTT. V gene TRBV28 combines with J gene TRBJ2-2; D is perhaps TRBD2 (6 bases). CDR3 size: 14 residues. Deletions cut 6 bases from V and 5 bases from J, with 13 bases between. Looked up from germline, CDR1 is MDHEN and CDR2 is SYDVKM. The whole variable domain, filled in from reference TRBV28 and TRBJ2-2, reads DVKVTQSSRYLVKRTGEKVFLECVQDMDHENMFWYRQDPGLGLRLIYFSYDVKMKEKGDIPEGYSVSREKKERFSLILESASTNQTSMYLCASRRNGGTGELFFGEGSRLTVL.

Comments on this clone: Other DNA sequences within the sample encode an identical CDR3. This chain joins TRBV2 and TRBJ2-3; D not certain. The CDR3 sequence is 13 residues long. In germline, CDR1 is SNHLY, CDR2 FYNNEI. Trimming removed 3 bases from V and 3 bases from J, with 7 bases in between. The CDR3 reads CASSEFGTDTQYF. The CDR3 nucleotides read TGTGCCAGCAGTGAGTTCGGGACAGATACGCAGTATTTT.

The chain is built from TRBV7-9 and TRBJ2-5, with D maybe TRBD1 (5 bases). The germline V and J ends were trimmed by 5 bases and 5 bases, with 18 bases remaining between them. This CDR3 contains 15 residues. CDR1 and CDR2 from the germline V gene are SEHNR and FQNEAQ (reference sequence). The CDR3 bases are TGTGCCAGCAGCCTAACAGGTCGAGTTTTGGAGACCCAGTACTTC. Protein: CASSLTGRVLETQYF.

The rearrangement uses TRBV11-1 and TRBJ2-7, with D possibly matching TRBD1 (6 bases). V was clipped by 1 base and J by 2 bases, with 12 bases between them. The CDR3 sequence is 15 residues long. Germline CDR1 SGHAT, CDR2 FQDESV (reference sequence). DNA of the CDR3: TGTGCCAGCAGCTTAGGGACAGAAAAGACCTACGAGCAGTACTTC. Protein product: CASSLGTEKTYEQYF.

This clone was found once. The chain couples TRBV7-2 to TRBJ2-7; D assignment may be TRBD1 or TRBD2 (5 bases each). The CDR3 totals 15 residues. CDR1 is SGHTA and CDR2 is FQGNSA in the germline V gene. The V and J ends lost 6 bases and 2 bases respectively, with 17 bases between them. CDR3: CASSQDRDQTYEQYF. For the CDR3, the DNA is TGTGCCAGCAGTCAAGACCGGGACCAGACCTACGAGCAGTACTTC.

The rearrangement joins TRBV7-2 to TRBJ1-2; 7 bases map to TRBD1. Unmatched junction bases numbered 9, after V lost 5 bases and J lost 3 bases. The CDR3 covers 15 residues. The germline CDR1 and CDR2 sequences are SGHTA and FQGNSA. In DNA, the CDR3 is TGTGCCAGCAGCCGCCCGGGACAGCCCTACTATGGCTACACCTTC. Its translation is CASSRPGQPYYGYTF. Full variable domain (rest looked up from reference TRBV7-2 and TRBJ1-2): GAGVSQSPSNKVTEKGKDVELRCDPISGHTALYWYRQSLGQGLEFLIYFQGNSAPDKSGLPSDRFSAERTGGSVSTLTIQRTQQEDSAVYLCASSRPGQPYYGYTFGSGTRLTVV.

This clone has only one observation. The CDR3 is CASSPSGGGSSYEQYF. The CDR3 region has the DNA TGTGCCAGCTCACCGAGCGGCGGGGGGAGCTCCTACGAGCAGTACTTC. The genes are TRBV18 and TRBJ2-7; 8 nucleotides agree with TRBD2. The germline gives CDR1 KGHSH, CDR2 LQKENI. CDR3 length equals 16 residues. J lost 0 bases, V lost 3 bases, and 7 bases had no gene match.

This sequence joins TRBV5-5 and TRBJ1-5; TRBD1 might be the D (5 bases). V was pared by 2 bases and J by 3 bases, with 15 bases between. The CDR3 sequence is 16 residues long. Per the germline V gene, CDR1 is SGHKS and CDR2 is YYEKEE (reference sequence). DNA for the CDR3: TGTGCCAGCAGCTTATTCTCGCAGGGAGCCAATCAGCCCCAGCATTTT. Its translation: CASSLFSQGANQPQHF.

The gene calls are TRBV10-1 and TRBJ2-1, with TRBD2 identical over 7 bases. Trimming cost V 8 bases and J 4 bases; bases outside gene matches: 14. Germline lookup yields CDR1 WNHNN and CDR2 SYGVQD (reference sequence). This CDR3 has 16 residues. In DNA form, the CDR3 reads TGCGCCAGCTCGGAGCCCGGCTCTAGCGGATACAATGAGCAGTTCTTC. It translates to CASSEPGSSGYNEQFF.

The chain links TRBV4-2 to TRBJ2-5; the match to TRBD2 covers 7 bases. Per the germline V gene, CDR1 is LGHNA and CDR2 is YNFKEQ. The CDR3 is 14 residues long. V shed 1 base, J shed 3 bases, and the junction held 2 bases outside the gene matches. This CDR3 reads CASSQGAGEETQYF. CDR3 sequence (DNA): TGTGCCAGCAGCCAAGGGGCGGGGGAAGAGACCCAGTACTTC.

The J gene is TRBJ2-1, the V gene TRBV5-1, with 10 bases fitting TRBD2. The CDR3 sequence is 14 residues long. The germline V gene encodes CDR1 SGHRS and CDR2 YFSETQ. V shed 10 bases and J 4 bases; nucleotides not matched to a gene: 8. The CDR3 sequence is CASGVTSGYNEQFF. CDR3 DNA: TGCGCCTCCGGGGTGACTAGCGGGTACAATGAGCAGTTCTTC.

The J gene is TRBJ2-4, the V gene TRBV25-1, with 11 positions matching TRBD2. Looked up from germline, CDR1 is MGHDK and CDR2 is SYGVNS. The CDR3 runs 12 residues. With V trimmed by 4 bases and J by 16 bases, 6 bases remained unmatched. CDR3 nucleotide sequence: TGTGCCAGCAGTGGGGCTAGCGGGAGGCATTACTTC. It codes for CASSGASGRHYF.

The genes are TRBV6-6 and TRBJ2-5, with 10 bases matching TRBD2. CDR1 and CDR2 (germline): MNHNY, SVGAGI (reference sequence). The junction had 9 bases not matched to a gene; V was cut back by 6 bases and J by 5 bases. CDR3 length: 15 amino acids. Here the CDR3 reads CASRFSAGGRETQYF. The CDR3 DNA sequence: TGTGCCAGCAGGTTTTCAGCGGGGGGGCGGGAGACCCAGTACTTC.

This chain links TRBV7-2 with TRBJ2-7, with 7 bases identical to TRBD2. This CDR3 is 12 amino acids long. Germline V lookup: CDR1 SGHTA, CDR2 FQGNSA. Trimming at V came to 5 bases and at J to 6 bases, leaving 4 bases not matched to a gene. CDR3 region: CASSPWGGEQYF. CDR3 sequence (DNA): TGTGCCAGCAGCCCGTGGGGGGGCGAGCAGTACTTC. The complete variable domain, with remaining parts taken from reference TRBV7-2 and TRBJ2-7, reads GAGVSQSPSNKVTEKGKDVELRCDPISGHTALYWYRQSLGQGLEFLIYFQGNSAPDKSGLPSDRFSAERTGGSVSTLTIQRTQQEDSAVYLCASSPWGGEQYFGPGTRLTVT.

This clone was observed once. This chain connects TRBV5-1 to TRBJ2-2; 9 nucleotides agree with TRBD2. Germline CDR1 reads SGHRS; CDR2 reads YFSETQ. V shed 0 bases, J shed 5 bases, and the junction held 5 bases outside the gene matches. The CDR3 is made up of 16 amino acids. CDR3 in amino acids: CASSLALAGLTGELFF. CDR3 DNA sequence: TGCGCCAGCAGCTTGGCGCTAGCGGGATTGACCGGGGAGCTGTTTTTT.

The chain joins TRBV18 to TRBJ1-6; D is possibly TRBD1 (6 bases). The germline V gene has CDR1 KGHSH and CDR2 LQKENI. V shed 3 bases and J shed 9 bases, with 9 bases lying between them. This CDR3 spans 13 amino acids. As DNA, the CDR3 is TGTGCCAGCTCACCTGACAGGTCTTCACCCCTCCACTTT. It yields the protein CASSPDRSSPLHF.

Notes on this clone: Distinct nucleotide sequences in the sample also encode this CDR3. The chain links TRBV5-1 to TRBJ1-1; D ambiguous. Trimming took 4 bases from V and 2 from J, leaving 9 bases between them. The CDR3 spans 13 residues. Germline V gene sequence: CDR1 SGHRS, CDR2 YFSETQ. This chain's CDR3 is CASSPGGNTEAFF. The CDR3 nucleotides read TGCGCCAGCAGCCCCGGTGGAAACACTGAAGCTTTCTTT. The whole variable domain, filled in from reference TRBV5-1 and TRBJ1-1, reads KAGVTQTPRYLIKTRGQQVTLSCSPISGHRSVSWYQQTPGQGLQFLFEYFSETQRNKGNFPGRFSGRQFSNSRSEMNVSTLELGDSALYLCASSPGGNTEAFFGQGTRLTVV.

CDR3 coding DNA: TGTGCCTGGAGTTGGGTAGGGATAGCGGGCACTTCGAGCACAGATACGCAGTATTTT. Translating gives CAWSWVGIAGTSSTDTQYF. The chain joins TRBV30 to TRBJ2-3; 7 positions agree with TRBD2. Germline V gene lookup returns CDR1 GTSNPN and CDR2 SVGIG (reference sequence). The CDR3 runs 19 residues. V trimming: 2 bases; J trimming: 0 bases; junction bases outside the gene matches: 17. The variable domain in full, completed from reference TRBV30 and TRBJ2-3, reads SQTIHQWPATLVQPVGSPLSLECTVEGTSNPNLYWYRQAAGRGLQLLFYSVGIGQISSEVPQNLSASRPQDRQFILSSKKLLLSDSGFYLCAWSWVGIAGTSSTDTQYFGPGTRLTVL.

The chain carries TRBV7-2 and TRBJ2-2; a weak D match, TRBD2 (6 bases). Germline V gene lookup returns CDR1 SGHTA and CDR2 FQGNSA. The CDR3 runs 16 residues. V was shortened by 1 base and J by 7 bases, with 16 bases between the two germline ends. The CDR3 nucleotides are TGTGCCAGCAGCTTAGTTTTGGCTAGCGAGGGCGGGGAGCTGTTTTTT. Translating gives CASSLVLASEGGELFF.

The rearrangement links TRBV13 to TRBJ2-7; a weak D match, TRBD1 (5 bases). V was pared by 1 base and J by 2 bases, with 18 bases between. Germline values: CDR1 PRHDT, CDR2 FYEKMQ (reference sequence). The CDR3 extends over 17 amino acids. CDR3: CASSLVGSEKGPYEQYF. CDR3 bases: TGTGCCAGCAGCTTAGTCGGCAGCGAAAAGGGGCCCTACGAGCAGTACTTC.

This sequence joins TRBV7-9 and TRBJ1-3, with no clear D. From germline, CDR1 is SEHNR and CDR2 FQNEAQ (reference sequence). The CDR3 has 13 amino acids. The V gene lost 5 bases and the J gene lost 2 bases, with 7 bases spanning the gap. CDR3 protein: CASSHLAGNTIYF. The CDR3 DNA follows: TGTGCCAGCAGCCACCTAGCTGGAAACACCATATATTTT.

The chain combines TRBV7-2 with TRBJ2-1; no reliable D call. V lost 3 bases and J lost 9, with 9 bases in between. CDR3 length: 12 residues. Germline V gene sequence: CDR1 SGHTA, CDR2 FQGNSA. CDR3 region: CASSFLRAEQFF. As DNA, the CDR3 is TGTGCCAGCAGCTTTCTTCGAGCTGAGCAGTTCTTC.

The rearrangement joins TRBV29-1 to TRBJ1-3; D might be TRBD1 (5 bases). The germline V gene has CDR1 SQVTM and CDR2 ANQGSEA. This CDR3 has 12 residues. The V end lost 5 bases, the J end lost 3 bases, and 8 bases lay between the germline ends. CDR3 coding DNA: TGCAGCGTTTCCGGGGGTGGAAACACCATATATTTT. Its protein is CSVSGGGNTIYF.

This chain joins TRBV7-6 and TRBJ2-3; no definite D call. The ends were cut back, 1 base at V and 6 bases at J, with 8 bases in the middle. This CDR3 comprises 13 residues. Germline V gene sequence: CDR1 SGHVS, CDR2 FNYEAQ. CDR3 nucleotides: TGTGCCAGCAGCTTAGTTGCAGCTGATACGCAGTATTTT. Encoded protein: CASSLVAADTQYF.

About this clone itself: Other DNA sequences from this sample encode an identical CDR3 as well. The chain is built from TRBV18 and TRBJ2-2, with D maybe TRBD2 (6 bases). The CDR3 spans 14 residues. V was trimmed by 3 bases and J by 5 bases, leaving 10 bases between them. The germline gives CDR1 KGHSH, CDR2 LQKENI. CDR3 DNA: TGTGCCAGCTCACCCGGGAGAGAGACCGGGGAGCTGTTTTTT. This translates into CASSPGRETGELFF.

The gene calls are TRBV6-6 and TRBJ1-2; maybe TRBD1 (6 bases). This CDR3 has 13 residues. Germline CDR1 MNHNY, CDR2 SVGAGI (reference sequence). The germline V and J ends were trimmed by 10 bases and 4 bases, with 16 bases remaining between them. Here the CDR3 DNA reads TGTGCCACAGGACAGTCCCAGGGCTATGGCTACACCTTC. This translates into CATGQSQGYGYTF.

Details on this clone: The sample contains more than one DNA sequence encoding this CDR3. This chain joins TRBV2 and TRBJ2-5, with 8 nucleotides matching TRBD1. Germline CDR1 is SNHLY and CDR2 is FYNNEI. The CDR3 runs 13 residues. The V and J ends lost 8 bases and 4 bases, in that order; junction bases with no gene match: 6. Written as DNA, the CDR3 is TGTGCCAGCGGTGGGGGGACAGGAGAGACCCAGTACTTC. Translating it yields CASGGGTGETQYF.